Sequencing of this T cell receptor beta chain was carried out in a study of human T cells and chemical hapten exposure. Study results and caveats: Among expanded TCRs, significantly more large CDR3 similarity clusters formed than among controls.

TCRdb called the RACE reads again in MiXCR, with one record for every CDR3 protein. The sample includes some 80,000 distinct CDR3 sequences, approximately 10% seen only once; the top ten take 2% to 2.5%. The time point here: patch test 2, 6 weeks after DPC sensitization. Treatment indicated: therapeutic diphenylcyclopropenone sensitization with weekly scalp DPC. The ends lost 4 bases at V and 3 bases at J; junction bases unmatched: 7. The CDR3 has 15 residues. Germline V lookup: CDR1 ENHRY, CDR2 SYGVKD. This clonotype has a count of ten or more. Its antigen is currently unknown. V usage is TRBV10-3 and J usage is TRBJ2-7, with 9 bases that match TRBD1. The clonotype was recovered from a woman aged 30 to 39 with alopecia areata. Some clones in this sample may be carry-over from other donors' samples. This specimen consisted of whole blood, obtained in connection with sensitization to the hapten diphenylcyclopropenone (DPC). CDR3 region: CAISGGDRVIYEQYF. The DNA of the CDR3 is TGTGCCATCAGTGGTGGGGACAGGGTAATCTACGAGCAGTACTTC.